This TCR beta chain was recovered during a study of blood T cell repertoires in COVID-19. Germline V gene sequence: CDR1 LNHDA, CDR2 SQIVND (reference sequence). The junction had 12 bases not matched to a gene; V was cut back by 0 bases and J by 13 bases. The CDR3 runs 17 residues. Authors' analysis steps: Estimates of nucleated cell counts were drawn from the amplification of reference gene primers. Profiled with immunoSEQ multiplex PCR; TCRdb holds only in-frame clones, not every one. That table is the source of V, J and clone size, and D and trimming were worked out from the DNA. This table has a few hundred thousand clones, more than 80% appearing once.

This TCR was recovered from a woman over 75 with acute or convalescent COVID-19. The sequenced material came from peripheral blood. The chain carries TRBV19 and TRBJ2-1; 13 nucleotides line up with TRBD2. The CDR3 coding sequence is TGTGCCAGTAGTATAGATGCCGGGACTAGCGGGATGGGGGGACAGTTCTTC. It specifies CASSIDAGTSGMGGQFF.